Below are 11 T cell receptor beta chains sequenced from a single sample in a study of vaccination and CD4 T cells after COVID-19. Documented treatment: roughly ten-day PBMC culture with coronavirus spike peptide pools or control peptides (ViraFEST assay). Prior to the COVID-19 pandemic (2011-2018), the unexposed donor's CD4+ T cells were collected. These receptors have no identified antigens. Oncomine TCR Beta short-read sequencing was applied to DNA from cultured CD4+ T cells. Each CDR3 protein gets one entry after TCRdb re-called the PCR reads with MiXCR. The data contain about 7,200 distinct CDR3 sequences, roughly 33% of them singletons. Input material: CD4+ T cells from blood, cultured in vitro. The receptors shown here come from a human donor in good health.

This chain links TRBV30 with TRBJ1-1; D is uncertain. V was pared by 0 bases and J by 0 bases, with 8 bases between. From germline, CDR1 is GTSNPN and CDR2 SVGIG (reference sequence). CDR3 size: 14 residues. CDR3 in amino acids: CAWSVTTVNTEAFF. The DNA of the CDR3 is TGTGCCTGGAGTGTAACGACGGTGAACACTGAAGCTTTCTTT.

This clonotype has just a few counts. The genes are TRBV6-1 and TRBJ1-1; D gene ambiguous. From germline, CDR1 is MNHNS and CDR2 SASEGT. CDR3 length: 14 residues. V lost 6 bases, J lost 4 bases, and 15 bases lay in between. The CDR3 DNA reads as TGTGCCAGCAGAGACCGGTTGATCGGCACTGAAGCTTTCTTT. Translation gives CASRDRLIGTEAFF.

V and J are TRBV20-1 and TRBJ1-1, with a possible D match to TRBD1 (6 bases). The germline V gene has CDR1 DFQATT and CDR2 SNEGSKA (reference sequence). The CDR3 is 11 residues long. CDR3 sequence: CNPDSNTEAFF. In nucleotides, the CDR3 is TGCAACCCGGACAGTAACACTGAAGCTTTCTTT.

This clonotype has just a few counts. The CDR3 spells CSAAGGDGYTF. CDR3 in DNA: TGCAGCGCCGCAGGGGGGGATGGCTACACCTTC. The V and J genes are TRBV29-1 and TRBJ1-2; TRBD1 matches at 7 bases. The CDR3 loop spans 11 amino acids. Germline CDR1 reads SQVTM; CDR2 reads ANQGSEA. V shed 7 bases, J shed 6 bases, and the junction held 5 bases outside the gene matches.

This chain uses TRBV6-4 with TRBJ2-3; D is unresolved. This CDR3 contains 13 residues. Germline values: CDR1 MRHNA, CDR2 SNTAGT. V was cut by 4 bases and J by 0 bases, with 5 bases left in between. CDR3 bases: TGTGCCAGCAGTGCGGGTAGCACAGATACGCAGTATTTT. Protein sequence: CASSAGSTDTQYF.

The J gene is TRBJ2-1, the V gene TRBV6-1, with 11 bases lining up with TRBD1. Germline values: CDR1 MNHNS, CDR2 SASEGT. V was clipped by 4 bases and J by 9 bases; unmatched bases: 11. CDR3 length: 16 amino acids. This CDR3 is CASSAAGTGGLGEQFF. CDR3 sequence (DNA): TGTGCCAGCAGTGCCGCCGGGACAGGGGGTTTGGGTGAGCAGTTCTTC.

Sample share makes this clonotype medium-sized. The chain recombines TRBV7-2 with TRBJ1-2; perhaps TRBD1 as D (5 bases). V lost 5 bases to trimming and J lost 3 bases, with 13 bases between them. The CDR3 length is 14 residues. Germline loops: CDR1 SGHTA, CDR2 FQGNSA. This CDR3 is CASSLYGGDYGYTF. For the CDR3, the DNA is TGTGCCAGCAGCCTCTATGGGGGTGACTATGGCTACACCTTC.

This chain uses TRBV7-9 with TRBJ2-3; D is possibly TRBD1 (6 bases). Germline CDR1 SEHNR, CDR2 FQNEAQ (reference sequence). Trimming cost V 5 bases and J 1 base, with 10 bases left between them. The CDR3 contains 14 residues. The CDR3 DNA reads as TGTGCCAGCAGCCTTAGACAGGGCACAGATACGCAGTATTTT. Translating gives CASSLRQGTDTQYF.

The sample holds a few counts of this clonotype. V and J are TRBV7-2 and TRBJ1-3; no clear D. The CDR3 is 13 amino acids. V lost 5 bases to trimming and J lost 2 bases, with 7 bases between them. Germline assignment: CDR1 SGHTA and CDR2 FQGNSA. The CDR3 nucleotides are TGTGCCAGCAGCAAAACCCCTGGAAACACCATATATTTT. Amino acids: CASSKTPGNTIYF.

A few counts support this clonotype. The chain links TRBV6-1 to TRBJ1-1; D remains unclear. Trimming cost V 5 bases and J 0 bases, with 7 bases left between them. Germline V lookup: CDR1 MNHNS, CDR2 SASEGT. The CDR3 has 13 amino acids. CDR3 in amino acids: CASSNNLNTEAFF. Written as DNA, the CDR3 is TGTGCCAGCAGTAATAATTTGAACACTGAAGCTTTCTTT.

CDR3 bases: TGCGCCAGCAGCTTGGGAGAGGGTTGGGGCTACACCTTC. Protein sequence: CASSLGEGWGYTF. The chain uses TRBV5-1 and TRBJ1-2; D call uncertain. The germline CDR1 and CDR2 sequences are SGHRS and YFSETQ. V lost 0 bases and J 8 bases, leaving 11 bases between the germline ends. This CDR3 is built from 13 residues.